The clone carrying this T cell receptor (beta chain) was seen a handful of times. Its target is unknown. What was sequenced were expressed TCRB transcripts, since all of the isolated RNA had been reverse transcribed. Clones were sequenced by immunoSEQ multiplex PCR, and TCRdb holds only the in-frame ones, with some missing. Here the sample spans over 150,000 clones, approximately 8.1% being singletons. The CDR3 spans 17 residues. Germline-derived CDR1 and CDR2 are SGHTA and FQGNSA. Trimming pared 6 bases from V and 0 bases from J, leaving 18 bases between. These data come from a study of beta chain features in type 1 diabetes. Notes on the study in general: Overrepresentation of cells with high TCR expression could result from cDNA sequencing. Within patients, naive, central memory and Treg TCRB repertoires seemed more similar than within healthy donors.

Sequenced sample: central memory CD4+ T cells from blood. The V call is TRBV7-2, the J call TRBJ2-1, with D possibly matching TRBD2 (5 bases). This sequence originates from a man younger than 30 in good health. In DNA, the CDR3 is TGTGCCAGCAGTACAGCCCGCGGGTCAAGCTCCTACAATGAGCAGTTCTTC. It encodes CASSTARGSSSYNEQFF.